This T cell receptor beta chain was retrieved from a study of cytomegalovirus exposure and HLA in healthy donors. On this clone itself: Germline and junction disagree at one end, which may indicate a read error.

The PCR had 60 Vbeta and 13 Jbeta primers. The repertoire was sequenced with immunoSEQ multiplex PCR; TCRdb's copy has only in-frame clones and lacks some. Of approximately 130,000 clones listed, around 82% were seen once; the top ten hold around 1.2%. The TCR sequence derives from a man over 45 in good health and CMV-seronegative. The sample comprised PBMCs.

The CDR3, as DNA: TGTGCCAGCAGAGAAGACAGAGAGACCCAGTACTTC. Protein: CASREDRETQYF. V usage is TRBV2 and J usage is TRBJ2-5, with D tentatively TRBD1 (5 bases). Germline values: CDR1 SNHLY, CDR2 FYNNEI. The CDR3 covers 12 residues. Looking up the rest from reference TRBV2 and TRBJ2-5 gives the full variable domain: EPEVTQTPSHQVTQMGQEVILRCVPISNHLYFYWYRQILGQKVEFLVSFYNNEISEKSEIFDDQFSVERPDGSNFTLKIRSTKLEDSAMYFCASREDRETQYFGPGTRLLVL.